The rows below give T cell receptor beta chains drawn from one sample of a study of blood T cell repertoires in COVID-19. Sequenced by immunoSEQ multiplex PCR; TCRdb stores in-frame clones only, minus some. The sample yields 45,000 to 65,000 clones, around 91% seen once. The sample taken for sequencing was peripheral blood. All receptors come from a human donor in a cohort sampled during active COVID-19. The CDR3 runs from the conserved cysteine through the conserved F or W. The order of the fields is V gene, CDR3 length, J gene, CDR3 protein.

V: TRBV19
length: 11
J: TRBJ1-4
CDR3: CASSNGQQSLF

V: TRBV7-3
length: 13
J: TRBJ1-3
CDR3: CASSPNQGNTIYF

V: TRBV24-1
length: 15
J: TRBJ2-5
CDR3: CATSDGLAGQETQYF

V: TRBV30
length: 13
J: TRBJ2-7
CDR3: CAWSRQGGNEQYF

V: TRBV9
length: 18
J: TRBJ2-1
CDR3: CASSVWASVGGSYNEQFF

V: TRBV11-1
length: 16
J: TRBJ1-2
CDR3: CASSRRLGLDNYGYTF

V: TRBV9
length: 17
J: TRBJ2-7
CDR3: CASSVEAPSGGVYEQYF

V: TRBV5-1
length: 14
J: TRBJ2-2
CDR3: CASSETTNTGELFF

V: TRBV5-1
length: 21
J: TRBJ2-2
CDR3: CASSLVSPPSGPAANTGELFF

V: TRBV6-6
length: 17
J: TRBJ2-3
CDR3: CASSRIPGQGVSDTQYF

V: TRBV7-9
length: 14
J: TRBJ2-3
CDR3: CASSPGQGTDTQYF

V: TRBV14
length: 15
J: TRBJ1-4
CDR3: CASSRPTGRSEKLFF

V: TRBV7-6
length: 18
J: TRBJ1-2
CDR3: CASSTARDREQLGYGYTF

V: TRBV7-3
length: 17
J: TRBJ1-1
CDR3: CASSLMGEVPMNTEAFF

V: TRBV5-1
length: 13
J: TRBJ1-3
CDR3: CASSLGTGSTIYF

V: TRBV5-4
length: 16
J: TRBJ2-1
CDR3: CASSPPGGRAYNEQFF

V: TRBV9
length: 15
J: TRBJ2-3
CDR3: CASSAAGLAKDTQYF

V: TRBV7-2
length: 16
J: TRBJ2-1
CDR3: CASSPHLAGVSNEQFF

V: TRBV7-3
length: 14
J: TRBJ2-5
CDR3: CASSLTGGQETQYF

V: TRBV18
length: 13
J: TRBJ2-1
CDR3: CASSPIDRHEQFF

V: TRBV19
length: 19
J: TRBJ1-4
CDR3: CASSIPFYSAATTNEKLFF

V: TRBV4-3
length: 16
J: TRBJ2-3
CDR3: CASSQIAGGGTDTQYF

V: TRBV5-8
length: 15
J: TRBJ2-5
CDR3: CASSLTSGARETQYF

V: TRBV30
length: 12
J: TRBJ2-4
CDR3: CAWSVGPTGRYF

V: TRBV7-9
length: 15
J: TRBJ1-1
CDR3: CASSSKTGENTEAFF

V: TRBV9
length: 14
J: TRBJ1-2
CDR3: CASSDAGGNYGYTF

V: TRBV13
length: 14
J: TRBJ2-4
CDR3: CASNKQGAGDIQYF

V: TRBV5-1
length: 18
J: TRBJ1-6
CDR3: CASSLEGQGSSYNSPLHF

V: TRBV7-8
length: 15
J: TRBJ2-7
CDR3: CASSMGQGASYEQYF

V: TRBV4-1
length: 13
J: TRBJ2-1
CDR3: CASSHTNSGEQFF

V: TRBV20-1
length: 11
J: TRBJ2-7
CDR3: CSPKSSYEQYF

V: TRBV24-1
length: 16
J: TRBJ2-7
CDR3: CATSELGQGSNYEQYF

V: TRBV6-5
length: 15
J: TRBJ2-7
CDR3: CASRLAGGFAYEQYF

V: TRBV7-9
length: 13
J: TRBJ2-4
CDR3: CASSLEERSIQYF

V: TRBV18
length: 18
J: TRBJ1-6
CDR3: CASSLGVTGGAQNSPLHF

V: TRBV24-1
length: 16
J: TRBJ2-3
CDR3: CATSDLSERAADTQYF

V: TRBV9
length: 15
J: TRBJ1-3
CDR3: CASSVTGLAGNTIYF

V: TRBV6-5
length: 15
J: TRBJ1-4
CDR3: CASSYGDRTDEKLFF

V: TRBV6-6
length: 15
J: TRBJ1-4
CDR3: CASSRGDRGNEKLFF

V: TRBV11-2
length: 13
J: TRBJ2-7
CDR3: CASSFSGEYEQYF

V: TRBV25-1
length: 14
J: TRBJ1-4
CDR3: CASSRTGANEKLFF

V: TRBV29-1
length: 14
J: TRBJ1-1
CDR3: CSVASTGMGTEAFF

V: TRBV5-1
length: 18
J: TRBJ2-5
CDR3: CASSGQRQGRLEQETQYF

V: TRBV11-3
length: 14
J: TRBJ2-1
CDR3: CASSTRAGGAEQFF

V: TRBV5-8
length: 13
J: TRBJ2-7
CDR3: CASSLVRGYEQYF

V: TRBV9
length: 17
J: TRBJ2-5
CDR3: CASSGGSSGSTVETQYF

V: TRBV5-1
length: 15
J: TRBJ2-7
CDR3: CASSTGTGALVRQYF

V: TRBV29-1
length: 14
J: TRBJ1-2
CDR3: CSVALTGGNYGYTF

V: TRBV4-3
length: 15
J: TRBJ1-2
CDR3: CASSPEPGGPYGYTF